Each of the 7 T cell receptor beta chains below was sequenced from the same sample in a study of blood T cell repertoires in COVID-19. Profiling relied on immunoSEQ multiplex PCR, and the TCRdb table lists in-frame clones only, not all of them. The table shows hundreds of thousands of clones, with approximately 85% occurring only once. Material: peripheral blood. These receptors were obtained from a human donor in a cohort sampled during active COVID-19.

The chain carries TRBV19 and TRBJ1-1; TRBD1 is a possible D gene (5 bases). Germline lookup yields CDR1 LNHDA and CDR2 SQIVND (reference sequence). The CDR3 is 17 amino acids. Trimming shortened V by 2 bases and J by 0 bases, and 16 bases separated the two germline ends. The CDR3 DNA follows: TGTGCCAGTAGTATATTAGGTGGGGCCAGAATGAACACTGAAGCTTTCTTT. This gives the protein CASSILGGARMNTEAFF.

The genes are TRBV7-9 and TRBJ1-1, with D perhaps matching TRBD1 (5 bases). The CDR3 is 13 amino acids. V was trimmed by 6 bases and J by 3 bases, leaving 11 bases between them. CDR1 and CDR2 from the germline V gene are SEHNR and FQNEAQ (reference sequence). The chain's CDR3 is CASRRRADTEAFF. The CDR3 coding sequence is TGTGCCAGCAGACGCAGGGCGGACACTGAAGCTTTCTTT.

This chain connects TRBV5-1 to TRBJ1-1; TRBD1 matches 9 bases. Trimming at V came to 5 bases and at J to 6 bases, leaving 5 bases not matched to a gene. CDR3 length: 13 amino acids. Germline V CDR1 and CDR2: SGHRS, YFSETQ. The DNA of the CDR3 is TGCGCCAGCAGACAGGGGGCGTCGGCTGAAGCTTTCTTT. As protein: CASRQGASAEAFF.

V usage is TRBV11-2 and J usage is TRBJ2-7; 11 bases fit TRBD1. The CDR3 consists of 15 residues. Trimming took 7 bases from V and 1 from J; bases not matched to a gene: 6. Germline CDR1 SGHAT, CDR2 FQNNGV. CDR3 region: CASNRGTGGSYEQYF. The CDR3, as DNA: TGTGCCAGCAATCGGGGGACAGGGGGGTCCTACGAGCAGTACTTC.

The chain uses TRBV12-3 or TRBV12-4 and TRBJ1-5; maybe TRBD1 (5 bases). Trimming left V 2 bases short and J 4 bases short, with 6 bases between. The CDR3 has 13 residues. Here the CDR3 DNA reads TGTGCCAGCAGTTTAAAGGGGAATCAGCCCCAGCATTTT. Protein: CASSLKGNQPQHF.

The chain joins TRBV7-9 to TRBJ2-3; no definite D call. V lost 5 bases and J lost 1, with 10 bases in between. CDR3 length equals 14 residues. Germline CDR1 SEHNR, CDR2 FQNEAQ (reference sequence). The DNA of the CDR3 is TGTGCCAGCAGCAAGTCCTCGGGCACAGATACGCAGTATTTT. This codes for CASSKSSGTDTQYF.

The V call is TRBV29-1, the J call TRBJ2-7; D perhaps matches TRBD2 (5 bases). CDR1 SQVTM and CDR2 ANQGSEA come from the germline V gene. Trimming removed 5 bases from V and 2 bases from J, with 16 bases in between. CDR3 length: 14 residues. CDR3 loop: CSVMRADSPYEQYF. The DNA for the CDR3 is TGCAGCGTTATGAGAGCGGACTCCCCCTACGAGCAGTACTTC.